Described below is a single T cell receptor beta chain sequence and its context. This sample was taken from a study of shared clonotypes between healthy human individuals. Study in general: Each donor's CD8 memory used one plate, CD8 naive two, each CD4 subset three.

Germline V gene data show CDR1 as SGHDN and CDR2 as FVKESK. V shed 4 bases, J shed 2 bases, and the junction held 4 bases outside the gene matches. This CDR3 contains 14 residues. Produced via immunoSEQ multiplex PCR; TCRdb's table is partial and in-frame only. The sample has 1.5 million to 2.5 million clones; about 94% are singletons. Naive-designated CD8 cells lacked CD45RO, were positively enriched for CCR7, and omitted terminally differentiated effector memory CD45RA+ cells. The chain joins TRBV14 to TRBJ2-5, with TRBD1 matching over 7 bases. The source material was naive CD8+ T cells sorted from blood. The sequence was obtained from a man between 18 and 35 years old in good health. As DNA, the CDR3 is TGTGCCAGCAGCCTCTTGGGACAGCAAGAGACCCAGTACTTC. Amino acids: CASSLLGQQETQYF.